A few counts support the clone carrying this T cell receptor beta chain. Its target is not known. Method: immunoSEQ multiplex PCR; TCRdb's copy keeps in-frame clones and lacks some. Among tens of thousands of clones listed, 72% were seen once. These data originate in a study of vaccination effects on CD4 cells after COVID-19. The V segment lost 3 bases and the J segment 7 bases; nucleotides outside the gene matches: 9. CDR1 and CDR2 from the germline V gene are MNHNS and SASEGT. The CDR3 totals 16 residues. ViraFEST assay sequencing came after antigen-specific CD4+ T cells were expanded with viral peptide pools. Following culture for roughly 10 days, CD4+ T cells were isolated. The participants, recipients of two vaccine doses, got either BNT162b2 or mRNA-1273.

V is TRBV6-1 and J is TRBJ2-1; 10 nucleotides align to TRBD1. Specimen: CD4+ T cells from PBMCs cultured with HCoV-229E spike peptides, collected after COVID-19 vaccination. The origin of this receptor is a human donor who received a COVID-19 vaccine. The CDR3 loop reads CASSEWTGTGANEQFF. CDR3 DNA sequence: TGTGCCAGCAGTGAGTGGACCGGGACAGGGGCAAATGAGCAGTTCTTC.